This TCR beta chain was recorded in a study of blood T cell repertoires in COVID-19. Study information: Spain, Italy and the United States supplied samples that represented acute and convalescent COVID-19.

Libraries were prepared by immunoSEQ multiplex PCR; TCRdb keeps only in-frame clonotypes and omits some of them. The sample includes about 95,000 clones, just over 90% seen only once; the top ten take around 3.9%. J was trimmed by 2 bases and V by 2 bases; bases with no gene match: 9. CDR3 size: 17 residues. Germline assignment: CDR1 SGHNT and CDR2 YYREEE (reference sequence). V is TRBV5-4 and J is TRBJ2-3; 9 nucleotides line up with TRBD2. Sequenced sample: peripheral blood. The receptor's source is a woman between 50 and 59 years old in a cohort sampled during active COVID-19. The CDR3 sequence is CASSFGGGAPLTDTQYF. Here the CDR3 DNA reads TGTGCCAGCAGCTTCGGCGGGGGGGCCCCTCTCACAGATACGCAGTATTTT.